This entry lists 27 T cell receptor beta chains sequenced from one sample in a study of blood T cells in healthy people across ages. It was with a sample-barcoded 5' primer and a J-beta primer mix that a second PCR of roughly 7 to 12 cycles was run. Using its own MiXCR run on the 5' RACE reads, TCRdb lists one record per CDR3 protein. The sample has about 1.1 million distinct CDR3 sequences, around two fifths seen once. Specimen: blood. These receptors originate from a young man in good health.

V is TRBV5-1 and J is TRBJ1-2; D unclear. Trimming shortened V by 4 bases and J by 1 base, and 20 bases separated the two germline ends. This CDR3 has 17 amino acids. CDR1 and CDR2 (germline): SGHRS, YFSETQ. CDR3 sequence reads: CASSETNVRANNYGYTF. CDR3 sequence (DNA): TGCGCCAGCAGCGAAACGAACGTAAGGGCAAATAACTATGGCTACACCTTC.

In this sample, this clonotype turned up a few times. This chain connects TRBV27 to TRBJ1-4; 7 nucleotides line up with TRBD1. In germline, CDR1 is MNHEY, CDR2 SMNVEV (reference sequence). CDR3 length equals 15 residues. J was trimmed by 5 bases and V by 2 bases; bases with no gene match: 5. In nucleotides, the CDR3 is TGTGCCAGCAGTTTACGGGACAGACCCAATGAAAAACTGTTTTTT. It encodes CASSLRDRPNEKLFF.

The genes are TRBV11-2 and TRBJ2-4, with D unresolved. Trimming cost V 4 bases and J 8 bases, with 18 bases left between them. In germline, CDR1 is SGHAT, CDR2 FQNNGV. This CDR3 has 15 amino acids. Here the CDR3 DNA reads TGTGCCAGCAGCTCAGTAAGAGGACCAAGAGACATTCAGTACTTC. Its protein product is CASSSVRGPRDIQYF. The full variable domain, completed using reference TRBV11-2 and TRBJ2-4, is EAGVAQSPRYKIIEKRQSVAFWCNPISGHATLYWYQQILGQGPKLLIQFQNNGVVDDSQLPKDRFSAERLKGVDSTLKIQPAKLEDSAVYLCASSSVRGPRDIQYFGAGTRLSVL.

CDR3 in amino acids: CASSPQQSTDTQYF. The CDR3 bases are TGTGCCAGCTCACCTCAGCAGAGCACAGATACGCAGTATTTT. This chain connects TRBV18 to TRBJ2-3; D is undetermined. Trimming took 3 bases from V and 0 from J, leaving 7 bases between them. The CDR3 extends over 14 amino acids. Germline values: CDR1 KGHSH, CDR2 LQKENI. Full variable domain (rest looked up from reference TRBV18 and TRBJ2-3): NAGVMQNPRHLVRRRGQEARLRCSPMKGHSHVYWYRQLPEEGLKFMVYLQKENIIDESGMPKERFSAEFPKEGPSILRIQQVVRGDSAAYFCASSPQQSTDTQYFGPGTRLTVL.

V and J are TRBV10-3 and TRBJ2-3, with 9 bases identical to TRBD1. The CDR3 is 15 residues long. Germline V gene data show CDR1 as ENHRY and CDR2 as SYGVKD. The V gene end was trimmed by 6 bases and the J gene end by 3 bases; junction bases not matched to a gene: 7. CDR3 region: CAISPGQGRTDTQYF. The DNA for the CDR3 is TGTGCCATCAGCCCGGGACAGGGTCGGACAGATACGCAGTATTTT.

J is TRBJ1-4 and V is TRBV18; D gene ambiguous. CDR1 and CDR2 (germline): KGHSH, LQKENI. The ends were cut back, 1 base at V and 5 bases at J, with 14 bases in the middle. The CDR3 has 16 residues. Written as DNA, the CDR3 is TGTGCCAGCTCACCACTTGGAAGCCTCGGAAATGAAAAACTGTTTTTT. This codes for CASSPLGSLGNEKLFF. Complete variable domain (other parts from reference TRBV18 and TRBJ1-4): NAGVMQNPRHLVRRRGQEARLRCSPMKGHSHVYWYRQLPEEGLKFMVYLQKENIIDESGMPKERFSAEFPKEGPSILRIQQVVRGDSAAYFCASSPLGSLGNEKLFFGSGTQLSVL.

Here the CDR3 DNA reads TGTGCCAGCCGGGACAGCTCCACTGAAGCTTTCTTT. Its protein is CASRDSSTEAFF. V and J are TRBV6-6 and TRBJ1-1, with 7 bases matching TRBD1. The CDR3 sequence is 12 residues long. V lost 8 bases, J lost 4 bases, and 4 bases stayed unmatched. Germline values: CDR1 MNHNY, CDR2 SVGAGI (reference sequence).

This chain links TRBV6-6 with TRBJ2-7; a weak D match, TRBD1 (5 bases). The CDR3 spans 14 residues. Trimming took 6 bases from V and 7 from J, leaving 19 bases between them. CDR1 and CDR2 (germline): MNHNY, SVGAGI (reference sequence). The CDR3 bases are TGTGCCAGCAGCCCTGTGAGACAGCCAAATGAGCAGTACTTC. This codes for CASSPVRQPNEQYF.

V and J are TRBV4-2 and TRBJ2-7; D is undetermined. V was clipped by 1 base and J by 3 bases, with 13 bases between them. Germline V gene data show CDR1 as LGHNA and CDR2 as YNFKEQ. This CDR3 spans 15 amino acids. In nucleotides, the CDR3 is TGTGCCAGCAGCCAAGTCGGAGCTTCAGTCTACGAGCAGTACTTC. Amino acids: CASSQVGASVYEQYF.

The chain links TRBV7-2 to TRBJ1-5, with D unresolved. Between the trimmed V and J ends, which lost 5 bases and 1 base, there was a span of 18 bases. CDR1 SGHTA and CDR2 FQGNSA come from the germline V gene. The CDR3 loop spans 17 amino acids. CDR3 DNA sequence: TGTGCCAGCAGCCCCCAATCGGGGATGTGGAGCAATCAGCCCCAGCATTTT. It translates to CASSPQSGMWSNQPQHF.

A few counts support this clonotype. The J gene is TRBJ2-1, the V gene TRBV7-6; TRBD2 matches 9 bases. In germline, CDR1 is SGHVS, CDR2 FNYEAQ. The junction had 2 bases not matched to a gene; V was cut back by 1 base and J by 1 base. The CDR3 is made up of 16 amino acids. CDR3 DNA: TGTGCCAGCAGCTTAGAGAGCGGGGGGTCCTACAATGAGCAGTTCTTC. This sequence encodes CASSLESGGSYNEQFF.

In its sample, this clonotype was seen a few times. The rearrangement links TRBV7-6 to TRBJ1-2; TRBD1 matches at 7 bases. CDR3 length: 16 residues. V lost 0 bases and J lost 2; bases outside the gene matches: 6. The germline gives CDR1 SGHVS, CDR2 FNYEAQ. CDR3 in amino acids: CASSLAVRGVNYGYTF. The CDR3 bases are TGTGCCAGCAGCTTAGCTGTCAGGGGGGTGAACTATGGCTACACCTTC.

Note on this clonotype: The junction differs from germline at one of its ends, possibly a read error. The chain joins TRBV7-2 to TRBJ2-3; D unclear. CDR3 size: 14 residues. Germline-derived CDR1 and CDR2 are SGHTA and FQGNSA. Here the CDR3 DNA reads TGTGCCAACAGCCCGTCCTGGGGCACAGATACGCAGTATTTT. This encodes CANSPSWGTDTQYF. The complete variable domain, with remaining parts taken from reference TRBV7-2 and TRBJ2-3, reads GAGVSQSPSNKVTEKGKDVELRCDPISGHTALYWYRQSLGQGLEFLIYFQGNSAPDKSGLPSDRFSAERTGGSVSTLTIQRTQQEDSAVYLCANSPSWGTDTQYFGPGTRLTVL.

The chain combines TRBV9 with TRBJ1-2, with D uncertain. Germline CDR1 is SGDLS and CDR2 is YYNGEE. The CDR3 contains 12 residues. The V end lost 2 bases, the J end lost 6 bases, and 8 bases lay between the germline ends. In nucleotides, the CDR3 is TGTGCCAGCAGCGTCCCCCCGGATGGCTACACCTTC. It encodes CASSVPPDGYTF.

This clonotype has only a few counts. The chain uses TRBV20-1 and TRBJ2-7; 7 bases map to TRBD1. Germline loops: CDR1 DFQATT, CDR2 SNEGSKA (reference sequence). The trim removed 7 bases at V and 0 bases at J, leaving 3 bases unmatched. This CDR3 has 12 amino acids. The CDR3 loop reads CSVGGDSYEQYF. The CDR3 nucleotides read TGCAGTGTAGGGGGCGACTCCTACGAGCAGTACTTC.

The CDR3 sequence: CASSVQGAVTGELFF. The DNA for the CDR3 is TGTGCCAGCAGCGTTCAGGGGGCGGTCACCGGGGAGCTGTTTTTT. The rearrangement links TRBV9 to TRBJ2-2; the match to TRBD1 covers 8 bases. From germline, CDR1 is SGDLS and CDR2 YYNGEE. Trimming at V came to 2 bases and at J to 4 bases, leaving 4 bases not matched to a gene. The CDR3 spans 15 residues.

This rearrangement joins TRBV13 to TRBJ2-3; 12 bases map to TRBD2. Trimming at V came to 4 bases and at J to 3 bases, leaving 5 bases not matched to a gene. There are 16 residues in the CDR3. Germline loops: CDR1 PRHDT, CDR2 FYEKMQ (reference sequence). This chain's CDR3 is CASSYRTSGKTDTQYF. DNA for the CDR3: TGTGCCAGCAGCTATCGGACTAGCGGGAAGACAGATACGCAGTATTTT.

This clonotype was seen once. V gene TRBV20-1 combines with J gene TRBJ2-3, with 7 bases that match TRBD2. V lost 5 bases, J lost 4 bases, and 12 bases stayed unmatched. CDR1 is DFQATT and CDR2 is SNEGSKA in the germline V gene (reference sequence). This CDR3 is built from 15 residues. Here the CDR3 reads CSAQTSAGVADTQYF. CDR3 in DNA: TGCAGTGCTCAAACTTCTGCGGGGGTGGCAGATACGCAGTATTTT.

This sequence joins TRBV12-3 or TRBV12-4 and TRBJ1-1, with D possibly TRBD1 on 5 matching bases. The CDR3 extends over 15 amino acids. V lost 5 bases, J lost 5 bases, and 18 bases lay in between. CDR3 nucleotides: TGTGCCAGCAGTCCGTTGTCCGGGGGGGTTACTGAAGCTTTCTTT. This translates into CASSPLSGGVTEAFF.

The rearrangement links TRBV5-1 to TRBJ2-1; TRBD2 aligns across 11 bases. Germline V gene lookup returns CDR1 SGHRS and CDR2 YFSETQ. There are 15 residues in the CDR3. V was pared by 0 bases and J by 7 bases, with 3 bases of the junction left unmatched. CDR3 protein: CASSLGSGGANEQFF. CDR3 nucleotide sequence: TGCGCCAGCAGCTTGGGTAGCGGGGGGGCGAATGAGCAGTTCTTC. Full variable domain (missing parts from reference TRBV5-1 and TRBJ2-1): KAGVTQTPRYLIKTRGQQVTLSCSPISGHRSVSWYQQTPGQGLQFLFEYFSETQRNKGNFPGRFSGRQFSNSRSEMNVSTLELGDSALYLCASSLGSGGANEQFFGPGTRLTVL.

The chain is built from TRBV12-3 or TRBV12-4 and TRBJ1-5, with TRBD1 matching 10 bases. This CDR3 contains 14 residues. Losses at the gene ends were 6 bases for V and 6 bases for J; bases not matched to a gene: 5. The CDR3 reads CASSQTGGGQPQHF. Here the CDR3 DNA reads TGTGCCAGCAGCCAGACAGGGGGCGGTCAGCCCCAGCATTTT.

The V call is TRBV14, the J call TRBJ1-2; perhaps TRBD1 as D (6 bases). Germline CDR1 is SGHDN and CDR2 is FVKESK. This CDR3 contains 15 residues. Deletions cut 3 bases from V and 2 bases from J, with 13 bases between. The CDR3 nucleotides read TGTGCCAGCAGCCACAGGGGCACGCGAAACTATGGCTACACCTTC. Translating it yields CASSHRGTRNYGYTF.

The rearrangement links TRBV4-2 to TRBJ2-7, with 9 bases fitting TRBD2. The CDR3 is 17 amino acids. V lost 5 bases, J lost 3 bases, and 14 bases stayed unmatched. The germline gives CDR1 LGHNA, CDR2 YNFKEQ. The CDR3 loop reads CASSKPLPSGVVYEQYF. The DNA of the CDR3 is TGTGCCAGCAGCAAACCTCTTCCTAGCGGGGTCGTCTACGAGCAGTACTTC.

This clonotype came up a few times. The chain joins TRBV4-3 to TRBJ2-7; D uncertain. CDR1 is LGHNA, CDR2 YSLEER, per germline. V shed 0 bases and J shed 2 bases, with 8 bases lying between them. The CDR3 covers 14 residues. The CDR3 nucleotides read TGCGCCAGCAGCCAAGATGGCGAAGCCTACGAGCAGTACTTC. This encodes CASSQDGEAYEQYF.

This clonotype was recorded a few times. CDR3 sequence reads: CASSHTGTTVQETQYF. CDR3 bases: TGTGCCAGCAGCCATACCGGGACAACAGTACAAGAGACCCAGTACTTC. The chain couples TRBV3-1 to TRBJ2-5; a possible D gene is TRBD1 (6 bases). The V end was cut by 3 bases, the J end by 2 bases, with 16 bases between. The CDR3 extends over 16 amino acids. The germline V gene encodes CDR1 LGHDT and CDR2 YNNKEL (reference sequence).

The chain has TRBV15 and TRBJ1-2, with a weak D call TRBD1 (6 bases). V lost 0 bases and J 2 bases, leaving 16 bases between the germline ends. The CDR3 consists of 17 residues. In germline, CDR1 is LNHNV, CDR2 YYDKDF (reference sequence). The chain's CDR3 is CATSRDFGGGSNYGYTF. As DNA, the CDR3 is TGTGCCACCAGCAGAGATTTTGGAGGGGGATCGAACTATGGCTACACCTTC.

This clonotype was seen at least ten times. The genes are TRBV7-2 and TRBJ2-1; weak D call: TRBD2 (6 bases). CDR1 and CDR2 from the germline V gene are SGHTA and FQGNSA. V lost 5 bases and J 0 bases, leaving 14 bases between the germline ends. CDR3 length: 16 residues. The DNA for the CDR3 is TGTGCCAGCAGCACAACTAGCACCACCTCCTACAATGAGCAGTTCTTC. It codes for CASSTTSTTSYNEQFF.